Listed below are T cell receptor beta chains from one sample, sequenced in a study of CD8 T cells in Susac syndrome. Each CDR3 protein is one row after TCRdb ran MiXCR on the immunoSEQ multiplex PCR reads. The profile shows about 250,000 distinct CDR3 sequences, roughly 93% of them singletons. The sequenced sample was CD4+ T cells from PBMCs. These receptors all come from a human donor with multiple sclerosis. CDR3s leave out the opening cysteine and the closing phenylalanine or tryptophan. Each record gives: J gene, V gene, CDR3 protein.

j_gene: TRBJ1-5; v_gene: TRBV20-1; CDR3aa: SARDRAHQPQH
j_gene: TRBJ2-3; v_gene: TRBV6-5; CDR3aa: ASSYDPGEGTDTQY
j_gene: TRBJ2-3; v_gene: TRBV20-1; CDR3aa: SANGPLAGAVQDTQY
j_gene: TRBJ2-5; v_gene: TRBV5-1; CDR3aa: ASSLGHQQETQY
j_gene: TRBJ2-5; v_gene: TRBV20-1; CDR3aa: SARDRVGGSTRETQY
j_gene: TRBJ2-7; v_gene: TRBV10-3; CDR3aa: AIRGTGVPVEQY
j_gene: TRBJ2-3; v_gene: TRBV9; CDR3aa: ASSAPPGTSGRDTQY
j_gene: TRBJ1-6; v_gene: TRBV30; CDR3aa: AWSGGQRNSPLH
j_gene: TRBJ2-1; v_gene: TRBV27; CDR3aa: ASKEGGRVNNEQF
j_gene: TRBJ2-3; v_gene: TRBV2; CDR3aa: ASSTISRQVLTDTQY
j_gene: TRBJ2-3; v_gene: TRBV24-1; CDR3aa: ATSDPGDSTDTQY
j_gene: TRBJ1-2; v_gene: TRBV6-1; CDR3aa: ASSEAFWDVTGYGYT
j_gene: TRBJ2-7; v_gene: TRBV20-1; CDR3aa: SARDPLGSYEQY
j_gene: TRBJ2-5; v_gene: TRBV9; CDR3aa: ASSVGTAQETQY
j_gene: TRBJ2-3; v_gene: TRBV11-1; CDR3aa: ASSLAGSSGRGDTQY
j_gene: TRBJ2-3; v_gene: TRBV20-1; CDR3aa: SARPPTSNTQY
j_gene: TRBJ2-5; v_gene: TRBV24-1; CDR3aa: ATSDNTGGAPPETQY
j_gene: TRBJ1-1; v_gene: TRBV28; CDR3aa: ASSLSQGWVGAF
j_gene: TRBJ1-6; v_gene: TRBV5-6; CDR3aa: ASSIRDGYNSPLH
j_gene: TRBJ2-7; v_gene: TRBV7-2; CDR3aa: ASGTPGYEQY
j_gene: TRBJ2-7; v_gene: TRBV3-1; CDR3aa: ASSQVPETEQY
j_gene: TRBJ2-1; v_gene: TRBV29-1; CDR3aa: SVAEDRYNEQF
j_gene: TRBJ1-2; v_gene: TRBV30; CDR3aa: AWSQGARGYT
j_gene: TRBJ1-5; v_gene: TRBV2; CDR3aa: ASSDRRQGGNQPQH